A single sample is the source of the 14 T cell receptor beta chains below, sequenced in a study of vaccination and CD4 T cells after COVID-19. The treatment denotes: 10-day PBMC culture with coronavirus spike peptide pools or control peptides (ViraFEST assay). For these TCRs, the target antigens are not known. The Oncomine TCR Beta short-read assay was applied to DNA of cultured CD4+ T cells. One entry per CDR3 protein results from TCRdb running MiXCR on the PCR reads. The sample holds approximately 13,000 distinct CDR3 sequences, roughly 51% seen once. Sequencing used CD4+ T cells from blood, cultured in vitro, obtained before SARS-CoV-2 vaccination. Receptor source: a human donor who had recovered from COVID-19.

The chain uses TRBV27 and TRBJ2-7; TRBD1 agrees at 7 bases. V was clipped by 5 bases and J by 2 bases; unmatched bases: 9. Germline V gives CDR1 MNHEY, CDR2 SMNVEV (reference sequence). CDR3 size: 15 residues. Here the CDR3 DNA reads TGTGCCAGCAGTGCGTCCGGGACAGATCCCTACGAGCAGTACTTC. Translating gives CASSASGTDPYEQYF.

The J gene is TRBJ2-5, the V gene TRBV19; perhaps TRBD1 as D (5 bases). V shed 5 bases and J shed 2 bases, with 12 bases lying between them. The CDR3 is 14 residues long. Germline V gives CDR1 LNHDA, CDR2 SQIVND (reference sequence). The CDR3 loop is CASSRAREQETQYF. DNA for the CDR3: TGTGCCAGTAGTCGGGCCAGGGAACAAGAGACCCAGTACTTC.

V is TRBV11-3 and J is TRBJ2-3, with D possibly being TRBD1 or TRBD2 (5 bases each). Germline-derived CDR1 and CDR2 are SGHNT and YENEEA. Trimming pared 5 bases from V and 6 bases from J, leaving 15 bases between. This CDR3 has 14 amino acids. In nucleotides, the CDR3 is TGTGCCAGCAGCCCTAGGGACCTTGTGGATACGCAGTATTTT. Translated, it gives CASSPRDLVDTQYF.

DNA of the CDR3: TGTGCCAGCAGCTTAGGAGTGACTAGCGGGGGGATGAACACCGGGGAGCTGTTTTTT. This sequence encodes CASSLGVTSGGMNTGELFF. The rearrangement uses TRBV7-2 and TRBJ2-2, with 13 bases fitting TRBD2. Germline-derived CDR1 and CDR2 are SGHTA and FQGNSA. This CDR3 has 19 residues. J lost 1 base, V lost 1 base, and 6 bases had no gene match.

This clonotype appeared a few times. In DNA, the CDR3 is TGTGCCAGCAGCTTGGGACCTAATTCACCCCTCCACTTT. It is translated as CASSLGPNSPLHF. This rearrangement joins TRBV7-2 to TRBJ1-6; possibly TRBD1 for D (5 bases). The length of the CDR3 is 13 residues. Trimming removed 3 bases from V and 6 bases from J, with 6 bases in between. In germline, CDR1 is SGHTA, CDR2 FQGNSA.

The V gene is TRBV28, the J gene TRBJ1-1; D remains ambiguous. Germline-derived CDR1 and CDR2 are MDHEN and SYDVKM. Trimming stripped 5 bases from V and 5 bases from J, with 15 bases between. The CDR3 extends over 14 amino acids. Here the CDR3 DNA reads TGTGCCAGCAGTCCCCAGAGGGTAGGGACTGAAGCTTTCTTT. Its translation: CASSPQRVGTEAFF.

CDR3 loop: CSASAAGGRFNEQFF. CDR3 nucleotide sequence: TGCAGTGCTAGTGCGGCGGGGGGCCGCTTCAATGAGCAGTTCTTC. The chain recombines TRBV20-1 with TRBJ2-1; 8 nucleotides match TRBD2. Germline assignment: CDR1 DFQATT and CDR2 SNEGSKA (reference sequence). This CDR3 contains 15 residues. Trimming removed 3 bases from V and 6 bases from J; junction bases left unmatched: 10.

This clonotype has a handful of counts. This chain links TRBV2 with TRBJ2-5, with a tentative D call TRBD2 (6 bases). The CDR3 runs to 13 residues. Germline assignment: CDR1 SNHLY and CDR2 FYNNEI. Trimming left V 6 bases short and J 4 bases short, with 12 bases between. CDR3 in DNA: TGTGCCAGCAGCTGGGGGACTGGAGAGACCCAGTACTTC. Protein sequence: CASSWGTGETQYF.

The J gene is TRBJ1-2, the V gene TRBV11-2, with a weak D call TRBD1 (5 bases). Germline lookup yields CDR1 SGHAT and CDR2 FQNNGV. V lost 5 bases and J lost 3, with 13 bases in between. The CDR3 has 14 amino acids. CDR3 sequence: CASSGTYSYYGYTF. The CDR3 region has the DNA TGTGCCAGCAGCGGGACGTACAGCTACTATGGCTACACCTTC.

J is TRBJ1-1 and V is TRBV6-1; maybe TRBD1 (5 bases). Germline CDR1 is MNHNS and CDR2 is SASEGT. The CDR3 covers 14 residues. The V and J ends lost 6 bases and 3 bases respectively, with 14 bases between them. CDR3 protein: CASSRIRGHTEAFF. DNA of the CDR3: TGTGCCAGCAGCCGAATAAGGGGCCACACTGAAGCTTTCTTT.

This clonotype was picked up a small number of times. This rearrangement joins TRBV24-1 to TRBJ2-3; TRBD2 agrees at 12 bases. This CDR3 region has 16 residues. The V gene end was trimmed by 3 bases and the J gene end by 5 bases; junction bases not matched to a gene: 5. Per the germline V gene, CDR1 is KGHDR and CDR2 is SFDVKD. CDR3 sequence: CATSDRTSGIGDTQYF. For the CDR3, the DNA is TGTGCCACCAGTGATCGGACTAGCGGGATAGGAGATACGCAGTATTTT.

The V gene is TRBV7-2, the J gene TRBJ1-4, with D tentatively TRBD1 (6 bases). V lost 5 bases and J lost 8, with 18 bases in between. Germline lookup yields CDR1 SGHTA and CDR2 FQGNSA. This CDR3 is 15 amino acids long. The CDR3 coding sequence is TGTGCCAGCAGCCGCCAGGTGGGGGCAGGAGAAAAACTGTTTTTT. Encoded protein: CASSRQVGAGEKLFF.

A few counts support this clonotype. Because the CDR3's place on the DNA is in doubt, the DNA is left out and the CDR3 is given as listed by TCRdb. The chain uses TRBV27 and TRBJ1-5; the D call of TRBD1 is as the table states it, not checked on the DNA. Per germline, CDR1 MNHEY and CDR2 SMNVEV (reference sequence). The CDR3 spans 15 residues, counting both ends. The CDR3 sequence: CASSLSFGIGIRKHF.

The V and J genes are TRBV4-2 and TRBJ2-7; D gene uncertain. V lost 1 base to trimming and J lost 2 bases, with 12 bases between them. Germline V gene data show CDR1 as LGHNA and CDR2 as YNFKEQ. The CDR3 runs 15 residues. The CDR3 here is CASSQARQPTYEQYF. In nucleotides, the CDR3 is TGTGCCAGCAGCCAAGCGAGACAACCAACCTACGAGCAGTACTTC.